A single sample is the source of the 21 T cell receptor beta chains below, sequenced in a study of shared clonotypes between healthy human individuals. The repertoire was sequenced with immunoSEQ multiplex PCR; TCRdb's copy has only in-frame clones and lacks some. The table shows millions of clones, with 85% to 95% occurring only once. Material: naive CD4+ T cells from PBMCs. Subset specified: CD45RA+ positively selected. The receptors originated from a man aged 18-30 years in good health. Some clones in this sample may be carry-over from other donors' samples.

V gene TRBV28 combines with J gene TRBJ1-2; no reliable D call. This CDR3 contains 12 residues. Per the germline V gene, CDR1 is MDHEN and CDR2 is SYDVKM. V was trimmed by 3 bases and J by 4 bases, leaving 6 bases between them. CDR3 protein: CASSFYGYGYTF. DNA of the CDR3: TGTGCCAGCAGTTTCTACGGCTATGGCTACACCTTC.

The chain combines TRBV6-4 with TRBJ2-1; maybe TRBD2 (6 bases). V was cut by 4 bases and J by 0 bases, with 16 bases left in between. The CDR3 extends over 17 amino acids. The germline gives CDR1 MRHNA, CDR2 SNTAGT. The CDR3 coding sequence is TGTGCCAGCAGTGCCCTATCTAGCGCGTCCTCCTACAATGAGCAGTTCTTC. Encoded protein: CASSALSSASSYNEQFF.

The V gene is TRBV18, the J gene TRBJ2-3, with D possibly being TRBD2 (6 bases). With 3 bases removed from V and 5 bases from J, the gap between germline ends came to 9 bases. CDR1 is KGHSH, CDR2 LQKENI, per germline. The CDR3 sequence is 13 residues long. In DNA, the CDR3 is TGTGCCAGCTCACCCCGGGAGAGAGATACGCAGTATTTT. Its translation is CASSPRERDTQYF.

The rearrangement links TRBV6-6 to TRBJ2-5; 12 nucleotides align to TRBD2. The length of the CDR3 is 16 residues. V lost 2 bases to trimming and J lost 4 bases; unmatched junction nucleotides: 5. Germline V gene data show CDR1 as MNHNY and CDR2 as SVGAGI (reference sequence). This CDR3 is CASSYRETSGRETQYF. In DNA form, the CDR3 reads TGTGCCAGCAGTTACCGCGAGACTAGCGGGAGAGAGACCCAGTACTTC.

CDR3 sequence (DNA): TGTGCCAGCGGACTGGCGGGGGGAGGAAGCAATCAGCCCCAGCATTTT. It encodes CASGLAGGGSNQPQHF. J is TRBJ1-5 and V is TRBV2, with D maybe TRBD1 (5 bases). The germline V and J ends were trimmed by 8 bases and 1 base, with 18 bases remaining between them. The CDR3 spans 16 residues. The V gene's germline CDR1 is SNHLY and CDR2 FYNNEI.

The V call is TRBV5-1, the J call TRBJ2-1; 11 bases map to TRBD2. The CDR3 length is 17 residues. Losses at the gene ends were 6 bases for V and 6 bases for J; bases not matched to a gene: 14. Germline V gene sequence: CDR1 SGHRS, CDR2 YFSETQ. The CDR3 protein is CASTWGQGTSGFNEQFF. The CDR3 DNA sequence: TGCGCCAGCACCTGGGGTCAGGGGACTAGCGGTTTCAATGAGCAGTTCTTC.

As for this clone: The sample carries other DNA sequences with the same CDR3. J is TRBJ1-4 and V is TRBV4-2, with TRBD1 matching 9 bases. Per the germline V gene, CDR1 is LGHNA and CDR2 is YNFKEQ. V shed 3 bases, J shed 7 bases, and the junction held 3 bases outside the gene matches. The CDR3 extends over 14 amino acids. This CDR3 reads CASSQGQGGEKLFF. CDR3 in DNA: TGTGCCAGCAGCCAGGGACAGGGTGGTGAAAAACTGTTTTTT.

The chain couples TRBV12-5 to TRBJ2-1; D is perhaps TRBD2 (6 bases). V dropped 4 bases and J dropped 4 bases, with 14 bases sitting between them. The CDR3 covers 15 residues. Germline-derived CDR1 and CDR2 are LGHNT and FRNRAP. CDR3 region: CASGSGGERYNEQFF. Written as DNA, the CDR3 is TGTGCTAGTGGTTCGGGCGGGGAGAGGTACAATGAGCAGTTCTTC.

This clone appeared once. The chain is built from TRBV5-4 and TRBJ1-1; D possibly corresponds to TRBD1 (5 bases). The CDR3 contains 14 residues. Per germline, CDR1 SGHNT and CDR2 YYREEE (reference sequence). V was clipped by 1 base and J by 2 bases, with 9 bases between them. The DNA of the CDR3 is TGTGCCAGCAGCTTGAGGGGCGGCAACACTGAAGCTTTCTTT. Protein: CASSLRGGNTEAFF.

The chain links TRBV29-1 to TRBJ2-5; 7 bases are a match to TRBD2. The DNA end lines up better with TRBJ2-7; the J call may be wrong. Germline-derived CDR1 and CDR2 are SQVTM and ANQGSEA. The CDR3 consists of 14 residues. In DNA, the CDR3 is TGCAGCGTTCTTCTGACTAGCCTCTCCTACGAGCAGTACTTC. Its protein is CSVLLTSLSYEQYF.

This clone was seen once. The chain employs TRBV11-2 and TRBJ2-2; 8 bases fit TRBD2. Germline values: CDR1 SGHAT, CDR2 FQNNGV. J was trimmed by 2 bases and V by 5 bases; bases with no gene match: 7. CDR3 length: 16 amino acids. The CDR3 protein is CASSLFLAGNTGELFF. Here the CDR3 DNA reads TGTGCCAGCAGCCTCTTTCTAGCGGGCAACACCGGGGAGCTGTTTTTT.

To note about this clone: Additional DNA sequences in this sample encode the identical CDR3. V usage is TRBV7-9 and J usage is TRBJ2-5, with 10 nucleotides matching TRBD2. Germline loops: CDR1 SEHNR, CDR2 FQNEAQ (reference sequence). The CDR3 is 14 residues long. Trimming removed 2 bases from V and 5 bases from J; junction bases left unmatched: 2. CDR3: CASSLLAGGETQYF. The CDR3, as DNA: TGTGCCAGCAGCTTATTAGCGGGAGGTGAGACCCAGTACTTC. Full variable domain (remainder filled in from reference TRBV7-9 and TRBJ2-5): DTGVSQNPRHKITKRGQNVTFRCDPISEHNRLYWYRQTLGQGPEFLTYFQNEAQLEKSRLLSDRFSAERPKGSFSTLEIQRTEQGDSAMYLCASSLLAGGETQYFGPGTRLLVL.

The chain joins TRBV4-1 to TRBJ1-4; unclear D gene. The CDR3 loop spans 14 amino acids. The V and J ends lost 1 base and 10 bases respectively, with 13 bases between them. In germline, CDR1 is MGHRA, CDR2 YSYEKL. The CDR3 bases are TGCGCCAGCAGCCAAGGTCCGTTTTCCGGAAAACTGTTTTTT. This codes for CASSQGPFSGKLFF.

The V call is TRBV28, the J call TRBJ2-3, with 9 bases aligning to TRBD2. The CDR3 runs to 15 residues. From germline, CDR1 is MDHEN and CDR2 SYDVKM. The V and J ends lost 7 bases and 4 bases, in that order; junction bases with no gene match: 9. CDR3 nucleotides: TGTGCCAGCACGAGACTAGCGGCCCCGGCAGATACGCAGTATTTT. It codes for CASTRLAAPADTQYF.

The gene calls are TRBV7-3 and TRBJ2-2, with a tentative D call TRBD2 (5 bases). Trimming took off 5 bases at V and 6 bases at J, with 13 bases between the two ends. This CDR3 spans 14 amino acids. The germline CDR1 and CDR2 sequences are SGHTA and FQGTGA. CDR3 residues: CASSPPGGPGELFF. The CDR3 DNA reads TGTGCCAGCAGCCCACCCGGAGGCCCCGGGGAGCTGTTTTTT.

CDR3 DNA sequence: TGTGCCAGCAGTGGGTCGAGGTTGACAGGGGGGGATCAGCCCCAGCATTTT. Translation gives CASSGSRLTGGDQPQHF. The chain is built from TRBV6-1 and TRBJ1-5; 9 positions agree with TRBD1. With V trimmed by 4 bases and J by 5 bases, 12 bases remained unmatched. This CDR3 is 17 amino acids long. Germline V CDR1 and CDR2: MNHNS, SASEGT.

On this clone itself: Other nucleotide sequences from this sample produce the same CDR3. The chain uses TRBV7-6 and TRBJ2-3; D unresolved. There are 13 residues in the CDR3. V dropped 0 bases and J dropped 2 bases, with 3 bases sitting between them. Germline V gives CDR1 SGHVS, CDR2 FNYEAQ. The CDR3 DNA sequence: TGTGCCAGCAGCTTAGCGTCCACAGATACGCAGTATTTT. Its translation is CASSLASTDTQYF.

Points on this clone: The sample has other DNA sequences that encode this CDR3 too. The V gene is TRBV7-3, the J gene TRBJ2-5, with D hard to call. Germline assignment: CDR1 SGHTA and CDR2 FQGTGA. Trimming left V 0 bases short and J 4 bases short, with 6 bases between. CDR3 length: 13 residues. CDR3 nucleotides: TGTGCCAGCAGCTTAACGATGGGAGAGACCCAGTACTTC. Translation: CASSLTMGETQYF.

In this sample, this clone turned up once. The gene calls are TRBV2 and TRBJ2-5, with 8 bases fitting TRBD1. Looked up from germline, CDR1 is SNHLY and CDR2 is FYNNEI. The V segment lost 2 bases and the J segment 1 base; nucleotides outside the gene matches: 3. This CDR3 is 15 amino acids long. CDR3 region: CASSELGQAQETQYF. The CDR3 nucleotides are TGTGCCAGCAGTGAATTGGGACAGGCCCAAGAGACCCAGTACTTC.

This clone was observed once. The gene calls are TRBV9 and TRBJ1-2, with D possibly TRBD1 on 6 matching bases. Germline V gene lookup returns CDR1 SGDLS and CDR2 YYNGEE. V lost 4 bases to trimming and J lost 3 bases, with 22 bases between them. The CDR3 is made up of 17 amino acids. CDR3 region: CASSSSVRGNLDYGYTF. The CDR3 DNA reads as TGTGCCAGCAGCTCAAGCGTGAGGGGGAATCTAGACTATGGCTACACCTTC.

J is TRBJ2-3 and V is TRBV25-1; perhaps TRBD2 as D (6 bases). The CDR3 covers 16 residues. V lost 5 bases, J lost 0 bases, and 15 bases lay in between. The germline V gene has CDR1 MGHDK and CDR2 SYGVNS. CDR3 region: CASSPHSGISTDTQYF. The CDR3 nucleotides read TGTGCCAGCAGTCCTCATAGCGGTATAAGCACAGATACGCAGTATTTT.